These 17 T cell receptor beta chains originate from one sample sequenced in a study of shared clonotypes between healthy human individuals. TCRdb's copy holds only in-frame clones and misses some; the assay was immunoSEQ multiplex PCR. The sample lists about 530,000 clones; almost 97% were seen once. Material: naive CD4+ T cells sorted from blood. Indicated subset: CD45RA+ positively selected. Source of these receptors: a woman in her 30s in good health.

This clone came up a few times. This same CDR3 is encoded by further DNA sequences in the sample. J is TRBJ2-7 and V is TRBV5-1, with 7 bases aligning to TRBD1. The CDR3 runs to 13 residues. The V gene end was trimmed by 4 bases and the J gene end by 2 bases; junction bases not matched to a gene: 3. The germline V gene has CDR1 SGHRS and CDR2 YFSETQ. CDR3: CASSPGQPYEQYF. The DNA of the CDR3 is TGCGCCAGCAGCCCGGGACAGCCCTACGAGCAGTACTTC.

The chain joins TRBV6-6 to TRBJ2-1; no definite D call. The germline V gene has CDR1 MNHNY and CDR2 SVGAGI (reference sequence). Between the trimmed V and J ends, which lost 5 bases and 2 bases, there was a span of 10 bases. The CDR3 contains 14 residues. The CDR3 DNA is TGTGCCAGCAGTGGGGTTCGGGCCTACAATGAGCAGTTCTTC. Translation: CASSGVRAYNEQFF.

This clone is a singleton in its sample. The chain couples TRBV19 to TRBJ2-5; D is unclear. Trimming removed 6 bases at V and 2 bases at J, with 13 bases between. Germline CDR1 and CDR2: LNHDA and SQIVND (reference sequence). This CDR3 spans 14 amino acids. The CDR3 DNA follows: TGTGCCAGTAGCCGACGGCGAGGACAAGAGACCCAGTACTTC. Residues: CASSRRRGQETQYF. Based on the CDR3 plus reference TRBV19 and TRBJ2-5, the full variable domain is DGGITQSPKYLFRKEGQNVTLSCEQNLNHDAMYWYRQDPGQGLRLIYYSQIVNDFQKGDIAEGYSVSREKKESFPLTVTSAQKNPTAFYLCASSRRRGQETQYFGPGTRLLVL.

The chain has TRBV30 and TRBJ2-7, with 8 bases fitting TRBD1. CDR3 length: 15 amino acids. Germline assignment: CDR1 GTSNPN and CDR2 SVGIG (reference sequence). The V segment lost 4 bases and the J segment 0 bases; nucleotides outside the gene matches: 8. The DNA of the CDR3 is TGTGCCTGGATGCTGGGGACAGGCATCTCCTACGAGCAGTACTTC. It codes for CAWMLGTGISYEQYF.

The V and J genes are TRBV28 and TRBJ2-7; 9 bases are a match to TRBD2. The CDR3 consists of 15 residues. With V trimmed by 10 bases and J by 3 bases, 13 bases remained unmatched. Germline V gives CDR1 MDHEN, CDR2 SYDVKM. CDR3 residues: CAIKLSGSSFYEQYF. The CDR3 nucleotides read TGTGCCATCAAACTTAGCGGGAGTTCTTTCTACGAGCAGTACTTC. The variable domain in full, with the rest retrieved from reference TRBV28 and TRBJ2-7, is DVKVTQSSRYLVKRTGEKVFLECVQDMDHENMFWYRQDPGLGLRLIYFSYDVKMKEKGDIPEGYSVSREKKERFSLILESASTNQTSMYLCAIKLSGSSFYEQYFGPGTRLTVT.

The V gene is TRBV9, the J gene TRBJ2-3, with TRBD1 matching 8 bases. Germline V gene data show CDR1 as SGDLS and CDR2 as YYNGEE. The CDR3 runs 15 residues. V was clipped by 0 bases and J by 7 bases; unmatched bases: 7. The CDR3 here is CASSVDAQGAHTQYF. CDR3 in DNA: TGTGCCAGCAGCGTAGATGCCCAGGGGGCACATACGCAGTATTTT.

This chain uses TRBV15 with TRBJ1-4, with D perhaps matching TRBD1 (6 bases). This CDR3 is 16 amino acids long. V was cut by 0 bases and J by 5 bases, with 13 bases left in between. Germline V gene sequence: CDR1 LNHNV, CDR2 YYDKDF (reference sequence). CDR3 DNA: TGTGCCACCAGCAGAGAACCGGGGGGCGCGAATGAAAAACTGTTTTTT. Translation: CATSREPGGANEKLFF.

This clone appeared once. V and J are TRBV18 and TRBJ1-5; D gene uncertain. Deletions cut 2 bases from V and 2 bases from J, with 16 bases between. This CDR3 is 17 amino acids long. The germline gives CDR1 KGHSH, CDR2 LQKENI. CDR3 residues: CASSPSPGVTRNQPQHF. The CDR3 bases are TGTGCCAGCTCACCATCCCCAGGAGTAACGCGCAATCAGCCCCAGCATTTT.

This clone was seen just once. V gene TRBV11-2 combines with J gene TRBJ2-3, with TRBD1 as a possible D gene (5 bases). CDR3 length: 18 residues. Trimming cost V 5 bases and J 0 bases, with 21 bases left between them. Germline assignment: CDR1 SGHAT and CDR2 FQNNGV. In nucleotides, the CDR3 is TGTGCCAGCAGCGATTACTCAGGGATGGGTGCTAGCACAGATACGCAGTATTTT. It encodes CASSDYSGMGASTDTQYF. The whole variable domain, remainder taken from reference TRBV11-2 and TRBJ2-3, is EAGVAQSPRYKIIEKRQSVAFWCNPISGHATLYWYQQILGQGPKLLIQFQNNGVVDDSQLPKDRFSAERLKGVDSTLKIQPAKLEDSAVYLCASSDYSGMGASTDTQYFGPGTRLTVL.

This rearrangement joins TRBV7-9 to TRBJ2-1, with 12 nucleotides matching TRBD2. The CDR3 totals 19 residues. V lost 4 bases to trimming and J lost 4 bases; unmatched junction nucleotides: 14. Germline V gene data show CDR1 as SEHNR and CDR2 as FQNEAQ (reference sequence). The CDR3 loop reads CASSSPASGRATSYNEQFF. In nucleotides, the CDR3 is TGTGCCAGCAGCTCCCCCGCTAGCGGGAGGGCCACGTCATACAATGAGCAGTTCTTC.

The rearrangement joins TRBV7-2 to TRBJ2-7; 11 bases fit TRBD1. CDR1 is SGHTA and CDR2 is FQGNSA in the germline V gene. This CDR3 is 16 amino acids long. V was pared by 5 bases and J by 1 base, with 7 bases of the junction left unmatched. CDR3 nucleotide sequence: TGTGCCAGCAGCCTACGGACAGGGGGCAGATCCTACGAGCAGTACTTC. This translates into CASSLRTGGRSYEQYF.

This chain uses TRBV11-2 with TRBJ2-5; TRBD2 is a possible D gene (6 bases). Trimming took off 4 bases at V and 4 bases at J, with 10 bases between the two ends. CDR3 length: 13 residues. Germline-derived CDR1 and CDR2 are SGHAT and FQNNGV. CDR3 DNA sequence: TGTGCCAGCAGCTCACTAGCTCTAGAGACCCAGTACTTC. Its protein product is CASSSLALETQYF.

V and J are TRBV5-1 and TRBJ1-3; 10 bases map to TRBD1. J was trimmed by 4 bases and V by 2 bases; bases with no gene match: 3. The length of the CDR3 is 15 residues. The germline CDR1 and CDR2 sequences are SGHRS and YFSETQ. The DNA of the CDR3 is TGCGCCAGCAGCTTCGGACAGGGGGTGGGAAACACCATATATTTT. Protein sequence: CASSFGQGVGNTIYF.

The rearrangement links TRBV5-8 to TRBJ2-2, with D possibly matching TRBD1 (5 bases). Germline V gene data show CDR1 as SGHTS and CDR2 as YDEGEE. V lost 0 bases to trimming and J lost 6 bases, with 12 bases between them. The CDR3 runs 15 residues. This chain's CDR3 is CASSLGQGRPGELFF. For the CDR3, the DNA is TGTGCCAGCAGCTTGGGTCAGGGTCGTCCCGGGGAGCTGTTTTTT.

J is TRBJ2-1 and V is TRBV10-1; 10 bases agree with TRBD1. V trimming: 2 bases; J trimming: 4 bases; junction bases outside the gene matches: 2. Germline V lookup: CDR1 WNHNN, CDR2 SYGVQD (reference sequence). The CDR3 is 15 amino acids. CDR3 coding DNA: TGCGCCAGCAGTGAGGGACAGGGGGTTTACAATGAGCAGTTCTTC. Protein product: CASSEGQGVYNEQFF.

The chain recombines TRBV28 with TRBJ1-5, with a possible D match to TRBD1 (6 bases). CDR1 is MDHEN, CDR2 SYDVKM, per germline. The CDR3 has 13 residues. Trimming left V 10 bases short and J 4 bases short, with 14 bases between. The CDR3 loop reads CATGGEGNQPQHF. CDR3 in DNA: TGTGCCACCGGGGGCGAAGGTAATCAGCCCCAGCATTTT.

V is TRBV4-2 and J is TRBJ2-3; no clear D gene. Looked up from germline, CDR1 is LGHNA and CDR2 is YNFKEQ. CDR3 length: 16 residues. Between the trimmed V and J ends, which lost 1 base and 2 bases, there was a span of 13 bases. Here the CDR3 reads CASSQADTSFTDTQYF. CDR3 nucleotide sequence: TGTGCCAGCAGCCAAGCAGACACTTCTTTCACAGATACGCAGTATTTT.